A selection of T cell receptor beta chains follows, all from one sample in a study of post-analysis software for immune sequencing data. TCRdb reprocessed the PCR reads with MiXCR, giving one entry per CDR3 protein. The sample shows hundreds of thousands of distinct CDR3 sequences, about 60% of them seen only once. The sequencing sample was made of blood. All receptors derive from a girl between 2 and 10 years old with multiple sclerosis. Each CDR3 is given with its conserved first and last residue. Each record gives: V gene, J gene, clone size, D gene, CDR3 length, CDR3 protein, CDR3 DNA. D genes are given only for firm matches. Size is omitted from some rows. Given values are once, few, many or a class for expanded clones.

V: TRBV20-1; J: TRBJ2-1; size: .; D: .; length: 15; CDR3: CSAREQGGTYNEQFF; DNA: TGCAGTGCTAGAGAACAGGGGGGGACCTACAATGAGCAGTTCTTC
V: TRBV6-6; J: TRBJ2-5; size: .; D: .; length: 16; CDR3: CASSINPGGGGETQYF; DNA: TGTGCCAGCAGCATAAATCCCGGGGGCGGGGGAGAGACCCAGTACTTC
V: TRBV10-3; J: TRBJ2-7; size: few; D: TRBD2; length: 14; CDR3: CAISEPGGQSEQYF; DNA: TGTGCCATCAGTGAGCCGGGAGGACAAAGTGAGCAGTACTTC
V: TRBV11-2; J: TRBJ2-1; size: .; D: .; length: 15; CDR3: CASTSFGRGDNEQFF; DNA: TGTGCCAGCACCTCGTTCGGTCGCGGAGACAATGAGCAGTTCTTC
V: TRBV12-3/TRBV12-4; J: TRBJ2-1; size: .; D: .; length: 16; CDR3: CASSPPRSGQYNEQFF; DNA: TGTGCCAGCAGTCCTCCCAGGAGTGGTCAATACAATGAGCAGTTCTTC
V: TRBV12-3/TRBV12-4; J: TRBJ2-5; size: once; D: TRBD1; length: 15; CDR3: CASRSGQGLKATQYF; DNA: TGTGCCAGCAGGTCTGGACAGGGGTTGAAGGCGACCCAGTACTTC
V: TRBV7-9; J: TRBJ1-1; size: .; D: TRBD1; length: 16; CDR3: CASSLKGGQENTEAFF; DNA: TGTGCCAGTAGCTTAAAGGGGGGACAGGAGAACACTGAAGCTTTCTTT
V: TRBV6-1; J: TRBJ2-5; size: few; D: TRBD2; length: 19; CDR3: CASSPNPRVASGAGETQYF; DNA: TGTGCCAGCAGTCCCAACCCTCGAGTGGCTAGCGGGGCGGGGGAGACCCAGTACTTC
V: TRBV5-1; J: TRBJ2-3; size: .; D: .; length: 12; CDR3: CASSANSDTQYF; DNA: TGCGCCAGCAGCGCAAACTCAGATACGCAGTATTTT
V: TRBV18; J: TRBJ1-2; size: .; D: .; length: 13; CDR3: CASSRTLVPSYTF; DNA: TGTGCCAGCTCGCGGACCCTAGTTCCTTCCTACACCTTC
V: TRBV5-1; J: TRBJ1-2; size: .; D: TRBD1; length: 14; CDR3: CASSLGDREDGYTF; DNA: TGCGCCAGCAGCTTGGGGGACAGGGAGGATGGCTACACCTTC
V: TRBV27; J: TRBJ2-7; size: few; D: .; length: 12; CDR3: CATETESYEQYF; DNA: TGTGCCACCGAGACAGAATCCTACGAGCAGTACTTC
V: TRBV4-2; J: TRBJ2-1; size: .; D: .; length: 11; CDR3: CASSQETEQFF; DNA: TGTGCCAGCAGCCAAGAGACTGAGCAGTTCTTC
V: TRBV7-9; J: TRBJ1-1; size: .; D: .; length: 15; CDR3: CASSLDGSRGTEAFF; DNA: TGTGCCAGCAGCTTAGACGGGTCCCGGGGCACTGAAGCTTTCTTT
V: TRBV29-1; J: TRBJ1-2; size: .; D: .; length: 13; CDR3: CSVGFPGAGGYTF; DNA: TGCAGCGTGGGGTTCCCAGGGGCCGGTGGCTACACCTTC
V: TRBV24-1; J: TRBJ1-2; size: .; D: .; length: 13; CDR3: CATSVDGGYGYTF; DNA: TGTGCCACCAGTGTTGACGGAGGATATGGCTACACCTTC
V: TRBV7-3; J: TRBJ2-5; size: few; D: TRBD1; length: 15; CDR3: CASSLKGTGQETQYF; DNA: TGTGCCAGCAGCTTAAAGGGGACAGGACAAGAGACCCAGTACTTC